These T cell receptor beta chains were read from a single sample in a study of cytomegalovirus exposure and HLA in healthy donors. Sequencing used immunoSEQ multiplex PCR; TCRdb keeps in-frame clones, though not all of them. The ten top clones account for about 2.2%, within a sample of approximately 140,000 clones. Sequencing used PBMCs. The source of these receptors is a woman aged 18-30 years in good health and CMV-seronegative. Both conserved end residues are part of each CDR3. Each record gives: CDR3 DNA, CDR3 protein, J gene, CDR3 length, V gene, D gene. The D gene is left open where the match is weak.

DNA: TGTGCCAGCAGCCTGACAGGCGGTAACACCGGGGAGCTGTTTTTT; CDR3: CASSLTGGNTGELFF; J: TRBJ2-2; length: 15; V: TRBV11-2; D: -
DNA: TGCGCCAGCAGCTTAAGACTAGTATCTTCCTACGAGCAGTACTTC; CDR3: CASSLRLVSSYEQYF; J: TRBJ2-7; length: 15; V: TRBV5-1; D: -
DNA: TGTGCCTCGTGGGGGGGAATGAGCACAGATACGCAGTATTTT; CDR3: CASWGGMSTDTQYF; J: TRBJ2-3; length: 14; V: TRBV6-4; D: TRBD2
DNA: TGTGCCAGCAGCAAAATGGGGAGAAACCCCTCGGGCTACGAGCAGTACTTC; CDR3: CASSKMGRNPSGYEQYF; J: TRBJ2-7; length: 17; V: TRBV21-1; D: -
DNA: TGTGCCAGCAGTGACATCAGGGGGCGTAAAACCGGGGAGCTGTTTTTT; CDR3: CASSDIRGRKTGELFF; J: TRBJ2-2; length: 16; V: TRBV6-1; D: TRBD1
DNA: TGTGCCAGCAGCCCCGGGACTAGCGGGAGGGCCGCCAAAAACATTCAGTACTTC; CDR3: CASSPGTSGRAAKNIQYF; J: TRBJ2-4; length: 18; V: TRBV9; D: TRBD2
DNA: TGCGCCAGCAGCCAAGTCTACCAAGAGACCCAGTACTTC; CDR3: CASSQVYQETQYF; J: TRBJ2-5; length: 13; V: TRBV4-1; D: -
DNA: TGTGCCACCAGCAGTTGGACAGTAAATCAGCCCCAGCATTTT; CDR3: CATSSWTVNQPQHF; J: TRBJ1-5; length: 14; V: TRBV15; D: -
DNA: TGTGCCAGCAGCCAAGGAGGAAGCTTCGAGACCCAGTACTTC; CDR3: CASSQGGSFETQYF; J: TRBJ2-5; length: 14; V: TRBV4-2; D: -
DNA: TGTGCCAGCAGAGGACAGTTCGGTGAGCAGTTCTTC; CDR3: CASRGQFGEQFF; J: TRBJ2-1; length: 12; V: TRBV6-1; D: -
DNA: TGTGCCAGCAGCCACCCGGGACAGGGGCGCGAAAAACTGTTTTTT; CDR3: CASSHPGQGREKLFF; J: TRBJ1-4; length: 15; V: TRBV5-4; D: TRBD1
DNA: TGTGCCAGCAACCCCTTGGGAGGGTTTGGCACAGATACGCAGTATTTT; CDR3: CASNPLGGFGTDTQYF; J: TRBJ2-3; length: 16; V: TRBV9; D: TRBD2
DNA: TGTGCCAGCAGCCCCTGGGAGGAGAACACTGAAGCTTTCTTT; CDR3: CASSPWEENTEAFF; J: TRBJ1-1; length: 14; V: TRBV21-1; D: -
DNA: TGTGCCAGCAGTGATACGACCGGAGGGTACTACGAGCAGTACTTC; CDR3: CASSDTTGGYYEQYF; J: TRBJ2-7; length: 15; V: TRBV2; D: -
DNA: TGCGCCAGCAGCCTTAGCGGGAGAGAAAATGAGCAGTTCTTC; CDR3: CASSLSGRENEQFF; J: TRBJ2-1; length: 14; V: TRBV4-1; D: TRBD2
DNA: TGTGCCAGCAGCCTGACTGGGAGGCAAGAGACCCAGTACTTC; CDR3: CASSLTGRQETQYF; J: TRBJ2-5; length: 14; V: TRBV28; D: -
DNA: TGCGCCAGCAGCCAAGAGTCCGGGACTAGCGAGGGAGATACGCAGTATTTT; CDR3: CASSQESGTSEGDTQYF; J: TRBJ2-3; length: 17; V: TRBV4-1; D: TRBD2
DNA: TGCGCCAGCAGCCAAGATTTTCCCCTGAACACCGGGGAGCTGTTTTTT; CDR3: CASSQDFPLNTGELFF; J: TRBJ2-2; length: 16; V: TRBV4-3; D: -
DNA: TGTGCCAGCAGCCAAGGGACAAGCCGGGATACGCAGTATTTT; CDR3: CASSQGTSRDTQYF; J: TRBJ2-3; length: 14; V: TRBV4-2; D: -
DNA: TGTGCCAGCAACCCGCCAAGGGACAGGGGCTACGAGCAGTACTTC; CDR3: CASNPPRDRGYEQYF; J: TRBJ2-7; length: 15; V: TRBV2; D: TRBD1
DNA: TGTGCCAGCAGTTGGGCCGGGAGCTCCCCCGGCGAGCAGTTCTTC; CDR3: CASSWAGSSPGEQFF; J: TRBJ2-1; length: 15; V: TRBV27; D: -
DNA: TGCGCCAGCAGCTTGGCCTCGACAGGGGGCTATGGCTACACCTTC; CDR3: CASSLASTGGYGYTF; J: TRBJ1-2; length: 15; V: TRBV5-1; D: TRBD1
DNA: TGTGCCAGCAGCGTAGGGGCGGGAGGTTTTGATACGCAGTATTTT; CDR3: CASSVGAGGFDTQYF; J: TRBJ2-3; length: 15; V: TRBV9; D: TRBD2
DNA: TGTGCCTGGAGTTCGCCTAGCTCCCCCTACAATGAGCAGTTCTTC; CDR3: CAWSSPSSPYNEQFF; J: TRBJ2-1; length: 15; V: TRBV30; D: -
DNA: TGTGCCTGGGGAGGGAAAGGGAGGGATGAGCAGTTCTTC; CDR3: CAWGGKGRDEQFF; J: TRBJ2-1; length: 13; V: TRBV30; D: TRBD2
DNA: TGTGCCAGCAGTTATGGCGGGGGTGGCACTGAAGCTTTCTTT; CDR3: CASSYGGGGTEAFF; J: TRBJ1-1; length: 14; V: TRBV6-5; D: -
DNA: TGTGCCAGCAGCCAAGTTGGTACAGGGGGGGACAATGAGCAGTTCTTC; CDR3: CASSQVGTGGDNEQFF; J: TRBJ2-1; length: 16; V: TRBV4-2; D: -
DNA: TGCAGCGCCGGGACTGGGGACAATGAGCAGTTCTTC; CDR3: CSAGTGDNEQFF; J: TRBJ2-1; length: 12; V: TRBV29-1; D: -
DNA: TGTGCCAGCTCTCAACGACAGGGATCCTACAATGAGCAGTTCTTC; CDR3: CASSQRQGSYNEQFF; J: TRBJ2-1; length: 15; V: TRBV18; D: TRBD1
DNA: TGCGCCAGCAGCCAAGATAGGCGGGAGAGGACCGGGGAGCTGTTTTTT; CDR3: CASSQDRRERTGELFF; J: TRBJ2-2; length: 16; V: TRBV4-1; D: TRBD2
DNA: TGCGCCAGCAGTCGGACTAGCTACGATGAGCAGTTCTTC; CDR3: CASSRTSYDEQFF; J: TRBJ2-1; length: 13; V: TRBV10-1; D: TRBD2
DNA: TGCGCCAGCAGCCAGGGGACTAGTAATGAGCAGTTCTTC; CDR3: CASSQGTSNEQFF; J: TRBJ2-1; length: 13; V: TRBV4-1; D: TRBD2
DNA: TGTGCCAGCAGCTTGGGATACGGACAGGGGAAAGGTCAGCCCCAGCATTTT; CDR3: CASSLGYGQGKGQPQHF; J: TRBJ1-5; length: 17; V: TRBV7-9; D: TRBD1
DNA: TGTGCCAGCAGTTATTTGGGCCCTCCCGGGGGCTATGGCTACACCTTC; CDR3: CASSYLGPPGGYGYTF; J: TRBJ1-2; length: 16; V: TRBV6-5; D: -
DNA: TGCGCCAGCAGCTTGGCAAGCGGACAGACCTACGGGCAGTACTTC; CDR3: CASSLASGQTYGQYF; J: TRBJ2-7; length: 15; V: TRBV5-1; D: -
DNA: TGTGCCAGCAGCACCCGGGACAGGGGAGTGGATACGCAGTATTTT; CDR3: CASSTRDRGVDTQYF; J: TRBJ2-3; length: 15; V: TRBV9; D: TRBD1
DNA: TGTGCCAGCAGCTTAATGGAGGGCGGGACCGGGGAGCTGTTTTTT; CDR3: CASSLMEGGTGELFF; J: TRBJ2-2; length: 15; V: TRBV7-3; D: -
DNA: TGCGCCAGCAGCCAAAGCGGGGGCCTTATGGAGACCCAGTACTTC; CDR3: CASSQSGGLMETQYF; J: TRBJ2-5; length: 15; V: TRBV4-1; D: TRBD2
DNA: TGTGCCACCCGACGGGGACTAAAAGAGACCCAGTACTTC; CDR3: CATRRGLKETQYF; J: TRBJ2-5; length: 13; V: TRBV7-9; D: TRBD2
DNA: TGTGCCAGCAGCTTGGTGTACGGGAGCAATCAGCCCCAGCATTTT; CDR3: CASSLVYGSNQPQHF; J: TRBJ1-5; length: 15; V: TRBV5-8; D: -
DNA: TGTGCCAGCAGCTATACGCGGGGCGATCGGAAGACCCAGTACTTC; CDR3: CASSYTRGDRKTQYF; J: TRBJ2-5; length: 15; V: TRBV5-6; D: -
DNA: TGTGCCAGCATGGGCGGGGGCACTGAAGCTTTCTTT; CDR3: CASMGGGTEAFF; J: TRBJ1-1; length: 12; V: TRBV27; D: -
DNA: TGTGCCAGCAGTCAAGGGACAGGCGGTGAAAAACTGTTTTTT; CDR3: CASSQGTGGEKLFF; J: TRBJ1-4; length: 14; V: TRBV25-1; D: TRBD1
DNA: TGTGCCAGCAGCTTACATAGCGGGAGCTCCTACGAGCAGTACTTC; CDR3: CASSLHSGSSYEQYF; J: TRBJ2-7; length: 15; V: TRBV11-2; D: TRBD2
DNA: TGTGCCAGCAGCTTAGTACTGCCAGGCACTTCGCGTCAGCCCCAGCATTTT; CDR3: CASSLVLPGTSRQPQHF; J: TRBJ1-5; length: 17; V: TRBV7-8; D: -
DNA: TGTGCCAGCTCAATCAATTCGCTACAGGGCGGGCAAGAGACCCAGTACTTC; CDR3: CASSINSLQGGQETQYF; J: TRBJ2-5; length: 17; V: TRBV18; D: -
DNA: TGTGCCAGCACTGTATCACAACAGGGGGCGGAGGGCTACACCTTC; CDR3: CASTVSQQGAEGYTF; J: TRBJ1-2; length: 15; V: TRBV25-1; D: TRBD1
DNA: TGTGCCAGCAGTTCGGACTCAGAGTATGAGCAGTTCTTC; CDR3: CASSSDSEYEQFF; J: TRBJ2-1; length: 13; V: TRBV27; D: -
DNA: TGTGCCAGCAGGAGAGGGAACACTGAAGCTTTCTTT; CDR3: CASRRGNTEAFF; J: TRBJ1-1; length: 12; V: TRBV6-1; D: -
DNA: TGTGCCAGCAGCGTTAGCGGGAGAGAGACCCAGTACTTC; CDR3: CASSVSGRETQYF; J: TRBJ2-5; length: 13; V: TRBV7-6; D: TRBD2
DNA: TGCGCCAGCACCCTGGGGGGGGGAGAGACCCAGTACTTC; CDR3: CASTLGGGETQYF; J: TRBJ2-5; length: 13; V: TRBV5-1; D: TRBD2
DNA: TGTGCCATACACCCCGGGACTTTGAACACCGGGGAGCTGTTTTTT; CDR3: CAIHPGTLNTGELFF; J: TRBJ2-2; length: 15; V: TRBV10-3; D: -
DNA: TGTGCCAGCAGCCCAGAACCGAACAACATACTAGCGGGAGAGGCCGGGGAGCTGTTTTTT; CDR3: CASSPEPNNILAGEAGELFF; J: TRBJ2-2; length: 20; V: TRBV7-6; D: TRBD2
DNA: TGTGCCAGCAGCGTCCCCTTGGCGGGAGGCACAGATACGCAGTATTTT; CDR3: CASSVPLAGGTDTQYF; J: TRBJ2-3; length: 16; V: TRBV9; D: TRBD2
DNA: TGCGCCAGCAGCTGGCAGGACTTCTCACCCCTCCACTTT; CDR3: CASSWQDFSPLHF; J: TRBJ1-6; length: 13; V: TRBV5-1; D: -
DNA: TGTGCCTGGAGTCCACTTGGGCTAGCGGTCCACGGGGAGCTGTTTTTT; CDR3: CAWSPLGLAVHGELFF; J: TRBJ2-2; length: 16; V: TRBV30; D: TRBD2
DNA: TGTGCCAGCAGCGGCCGGACAGGGGACAATCAGCCCCAGCATTTT; CDR3: CASSGRTGDNQPQHF; J: TRBJ1-5; length: 15; V: TRBV6-1; D: TRBD1